The rows below give T cell receptor beta chains drawn from one sample of a study of somatic mutations in cytotoxic T cells in rheumatoid arthritis. The data were produced by immunoSEQ multiplex PCR, yet TCRdb's version contains in-frame clones alone and is incomplete. The data show tens of thousands of clones, about four fifths seen once. The sequenced sample consisted of CD8+ T cells sorted from blood. Receptors were obtained from an adult with rheumatoid arthritis. The CDR3 runs from the conserved cysteine through the conserved F or W. Each record gives: CDR3 protein, CDR3 DNA, D gene, J gene, V gene, clone size, CDR3 length. D genes are given only for firm matches. For some rows the clone size is stated as once, few or many, or as a class when expanded; others skip it.

CASSSPGHLEMNTEAFF TGTGCCAGTAGTTCCCCGGGACATTTAGAAATGAACACTGAAGCTTTCTTT NA TRBJ1-1 TRBV19 NA 17
CASSELGTDLYEQYF TGTGCCAGCAGTGAATTGGGCACGGACCTCTACGAGCAGTACTTC NA TRBJ2-7 TRBV6-1 NA 15
CATLGTEPGNTIYF TGCGCCACCCTGGGGACGGAGCCTGGAAACACCATATATTTT NA TRBJ1-3 TRBV10-1 NA 14
CAIRQGRANNEQFF TGTGCCATCAGACAGGGCAGGGCTAACAATGAGCAGTTCTTC NA TRBJ2-1 TRBV10-3 NA 14
CAIAGVGESTEAFF TGTGCCATCGCCGGGGTAGGCGAAAGCACTGAAGCTTTCTTT NA TRBJ1-1 TRBV10-3 few 14
CASSPPPTDTQYF TGTGCCAGCTCACCACCCCCCACAGATACGCAGTATTTT NA TRBJ2-3 TRBV18 NA 13
CAVTGTGSYGYTF TGTGCCGTAACCGGGACAGGCTCCTATGGCTACACCTTC TRBD1 TRBJ1-2 TRBV2 NA 13
CASSLGQSHTDTQYF TGTGCCAGCAGTTTAGGGCAGTCCCACACAGATACGCAGTATTTT NA TRBJ2-3 TRBV27 NA 15
CAISRGQNTEAFF TGTGCCATTTCCAGGGGGCAGAACACTGAAGCTTTCTTT TRBD1 TRBJ1-1 TRBV6-1 once 13
CASKTGWTEAFF TGTGCCAGCAAGACAGGGTGGACTGAAGCTTTCTTT TRBD1 TRBJ1-1 TRBV6-5 NA 12
CASSQSRQPGNTIYF TGCGCCAGCAGCCAAAGTAGGCAACCTGGAAACACCATATATTTT NA TRBJ1-3 TRBV4-1 NA 15
CASSLWAQNSNQPQHF TGTGCCAGCAGTTTATGGGCTCAGAATAGCAATCAGCCCCAGCATTTT NA TRBJ1-5 TRBV27 few 16
CASSYGTDYNEQFF TGTGCCAGCAGTTACGGGACAGACTACAATGAGCAGTTCTTC TRBD1 TRBJ2-1 TRBV6-5 NA 14
CSALMGYTF TGCAGTGCTCTCATGGGCTACACCTTC NA TRBJ1-2 TRBV20-1 NA 9
CASSLLADYNEQFF TGTGCCAGCAGTTTACTAGCAGACTACAATGAGCAGTTCTTC NA TRBJ2-1 TRBV28 NA 14
CASSSDRGAYNEQFF TGTGCCAGCAGTTCGGACAGGGGTGCCTACAATGAGCAGTTCTTC TRBD1 TRBJ2-1 TRBV5-5 NA 15
CASSLVASGVLPEEGTQYF TGTGCCAGCAGCTTGGTCGCTAGCGGGGTTCTCCCTGAGGAGGGTACGCAGTATTTT TRBD2 TRBJ2-3 TRBV7-9 NA 19
CASKRGGANTEAFF TGTGCCAGCAAACGGGGCGGGGCGAACACTGAAGCTTTCTTT NA TRBJ1-1 TRBV7-8 NA 14
CASSLGPRDNEQFF TGCGCCAGCAGCCTCGGGCCGCGGGACAATGAGCAGTTCTTC NA TRBJ2-1 TRBV5-1 NA 14
CASSEGPTANQPQHF TGTGCCAGCAGTGAAGGGCCGACAGCAAATCAGCCCCAGCATTTT NA TRBJ1-5 TRBV6-1 NA 15
CASSRPGEHTEAFF TGCGCCAGCAGCCGTCCGGGGGAGCACACTGAAGCTTTCTTT NA TRBJ1-1 TRBV4-3 NA 14
CASGSAGYHEQFF TGTGCTAGTGGTTCTGCGGGGTATCATGAGCAGTTCTTC NA TRBJ2-1 TRBV12-5 NA 13
CASSPRVGASSGNTIYF TGTGCCAGCAGCCCCCGCGTCGGGGCTAGCTCTGGAAACACCATATATTTT NA TRBJ1-3 TRBV7-9 NA 17